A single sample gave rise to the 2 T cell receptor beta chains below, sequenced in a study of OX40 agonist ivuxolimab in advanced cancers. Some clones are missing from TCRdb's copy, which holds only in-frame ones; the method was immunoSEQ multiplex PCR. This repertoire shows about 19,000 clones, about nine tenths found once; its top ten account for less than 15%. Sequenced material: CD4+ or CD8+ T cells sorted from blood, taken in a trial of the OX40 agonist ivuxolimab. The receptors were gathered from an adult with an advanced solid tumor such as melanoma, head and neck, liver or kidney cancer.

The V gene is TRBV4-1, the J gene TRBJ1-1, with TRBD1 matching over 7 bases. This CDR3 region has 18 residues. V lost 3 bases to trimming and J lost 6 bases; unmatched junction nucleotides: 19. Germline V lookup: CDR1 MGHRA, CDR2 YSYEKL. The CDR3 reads CASSQYPGGARVGAEAFF. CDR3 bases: TGCGCCAGCAGCCAGTACCCAGGGGGGGCGAGGGTAGGAGCTGAAGCTTTCTTT.

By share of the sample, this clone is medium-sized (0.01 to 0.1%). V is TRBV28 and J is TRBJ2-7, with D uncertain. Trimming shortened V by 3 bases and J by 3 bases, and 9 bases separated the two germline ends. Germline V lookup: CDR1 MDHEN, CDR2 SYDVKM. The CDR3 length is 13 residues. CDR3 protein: CASSFGILYEQYF. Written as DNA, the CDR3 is TGTGCCAGCAGTTTCGGCATACTCTACGAGCAGTACTTC.